These T cell receptor beta chains were read from a single sample in a study of T cells in Graves' hyperthyroidism and ophthalmopathy. TCRdb reprocessed the multiplex PCR reads via MiXCR and lists one record per CDR3 protein. The repertoire includes about 280,000 distinct CDR3 sequences, under 30% of them detected once, and approximately 30% sits in the top ten. The sequencing input was blood. The source is a man in his forties or fifties with Graves' hyperthyroidism that later progressed to Graves' ophthalmopathy. The CDR3 runs from the conserved cysteine through the conserved F or W. A D gene is named only where the DNA matches it firmly. Some rows have no size entry. The others give once, few or many, or a class for an expanded clone.

NA	TRBV2	TRBJ1-1	many	CASSTDRSVANTEAFF	TGTGCCAGCAGCACCGACAGGTCAGTTGCGAACACTGAAGCTTTCTTT
TRBD2	TRBV5-6	TRBJ2-7	many	CASSYGLAGYEQYF	TGTGCCAGCAGCTATGGTCTAGCGGGATACGAGCAGTACTTC
NA	TRBV6-5	TRBJ1-6	NA	CASSLCQNNSPLHF	TGTGCCAGCAGTTTGTGTCAGAATAATTCACCCCTCCACTTT
NA	TRBV3-1	TRBJ1-5	many	CASSQGWDSNQPQHF	TGTGCCAGCAGCCAAGGATGGGATAGCAATCAGCCCCAGCATTTT
TRBD2	TRBV6-2/TRBV6-3	TRBJ2-7	NA	CASLLAGYEQYF	TGTGCCAGCCTACTAGCGGGATACGAGCAGTACTTC
TRBD2	TRBV6-2/TRBV6-3	TRBJ2-5	many	CASSSTSGSQETQYF	TGTGCCAGCAGTTCGACTAGCGGGAGCCAAGAGACCCAGTACTTC
NA	TRBV2	TRBJ2-7	many	CASSGGIYEQYF	TGTGCCAGCAGCGGGGGAATCTACGAGCAGTACTTC
NA	TRBV20-1	TRBJ2-7	few	CSARETDEQYF	TGCAGTGCTAGAGAGACCGACGAGCAGTACTTC
NA	TRBV6-5	TRBJ2-7	many	CASSWAGEQYF	TGTGCCAGCAGTTGGGCAGGCGAGCAGTACTTC
NA	TRBV28	TRBJ1-2	many	CASSSLSGKTGYGYTF	TGTGCCAGCAGTAGTTTATCTGGAAAGACAGGCTATGGCTACACCTTC
TRBD1	TRBV2	TRBJ1-6	few	CASSDRDREYSPLHF	TGTGCCAGCAGTGACCGGGACAGGGAGTATTCACCCCTCCACTTT
NA	TRBV27	TRBJ1-1	many	CASSFGGMAEAFF	TGTGCCAGCAGTTTTGGGGGAATGGCTGAAGCTTTCTTT
TRBD2	TRBV11-1	TRBJ2-7	NA	CASSSQGTSGRSSFREQYF	TGTGCCAGCAGCTCCCAGGGGACTAGCGGGAGATCCTCTTTTCGAGAGCAGTACTTC
NA	TRBV27	TRBJ1-2	once	CASTPATGLGYGYTF	TGTGCCAGCACCCCCGCGACAGGCCTGGGGTATGGCTACACCTTC
NA	TRBV24-1	TRBJ2-7	many	CATSEGDEQYF	TGTGCCACCAGTGAAGGGGACGAGCAGTACTTC
NA	TRBV20-1	TRBJ2-7	many	CSARDFQLSSYEQYF	TGCAGTGCTAGAGATTTTCAGCTATCCTCCTACGAGCAGTACTTC
NA	TRBV14	TRBJ2-2	many	CASSQGEGLPNTTGELFF	TGTGCCAGCAGCCAAGGGGAAGGACTCCCTAATACCACCGGGGAGCTGTTTTTT
NA	TRBV28	TRBJ2-2	NA	CASVLSNTGELFF	TGTGCCAGCGTCCTTTCTAACACCGGGGAGCTGTTTTTT
NA	TRBV7-7	TRBJ2-2	many	CASSSGIGELFF	TGTGCTAGCAGCTCCGGTATCGGGGAGCTGTTTTTT
TRBD2	TRBV6-1	TRBJ2-7	many	CASSAPRGVRYF	TGTGCCAGCAGCGCCCCTCGGGGGGTGCGGTACTTC
TRBD2	TRBV6-5	TRBJ2-7	many	CASSSGSGRGYEQYF	TGTGCCAGCAGTTCCGGTAGCGGGAGGGGATACGAGCAGTACTTC
NA	TRBV11-3	TRBJ2-4	NA	CASSSTDFKNIQYF	TGTGCCAGCAGCTCAACAGATTTCAAAAACATTCAGTACTTC
TRBD1	TRBV10-3	TRBJ1-5	many	CAISGTGDEHQPQHF	TGTGCCATCAGTGGGACAGGGGATGAGCATCAGCCCCAGCATTTT
TRBD1	TRBV12-3/TRBV12-4	TRBJ1-2	many	CASSLDPQGRGYTF	TGTGCCAGCAGTTTAGACCCACAGGGGCGAGGCTACACCTTC
NA	TRBV19	TRBJ2-2	many	CASSIYASAGVTGELFF	TGTGCCAGTAGTATTTATGCTTCGGCAGGGGTGACCGGGGAGCTGTTTTTT
NA	TRBV11-2	TRBJ2-5	many	CASAQGHQETQYF	TGTGCCAGCGCCCAGGGCCACCAAGAGACCCAGTACTTC
TRBD1	TRBV18	TRBJ2-7	many	CASSPPGTGKAYEQYF	TGTGCCAGCTCACCACCCGGGACAGGGAAGGCATACGAGCAGTACTTC
NA	TRBV7-2	TRBJ2-5	many	CASSLGLPYQETQYF	TGTGCCAGCAGCTTGGGGCTCCCGTACCAAGAGACCCAGTACTTC
NA	TRBV6-2/TRBV6-3	TRBJ1-1	many	CASSYLRGEGFVNTEAFF	TGTGCCAGCAGCTACTTAAGGGGCGAAGGATTCGTGAACACTGAAGCTTTCTTT
TRBD1	TRBV5-1	TRBJ2-5	many	CASSPETGLETQYF	TGCGCCAGCAGCCCCGAGACAGGGTTAGAGACCCAGTACTTC
TRBD2	TRBV11-1	TRBJ2-7	many	CASSLGPASGDHEQYF	TGTGCCAGCAGCTTAGGTCCGGCTAGCGGGGACCACGAGCAGTACTTC
NA	TRBV28	TRBJ1-2	NA	CASSQTGHYGYTF	TGTGCCAGCAGCCAAACAGGCCACTATGGCTACACCTTC
NA	TRBV13	TRBJ1-1	many	CASKEKLGTFSNTEAFF	TGTGCCAGCAAAGAAAAATTGGGGACTTTCTCGAACACTGAAGCTTTCTTT
TRBD1	TRBV13	TRBJ2-7	many	CASSLLTGGFYEQYF	TGTGCCAGCAGCTTACTAACAGGGGGTTTCTACGAGCAGTACTTC
NA	TRBV6-2/TRBV6-3	TRBJ2-7	many	CASSYSPVEVPLYEQYF	TGTGCCAGCAGTTACTCTCCCGTGGAAGTTCCCCTTTACGAGCAGTACTTC
NA	TRBV7-9	TRBJ1-1	many	CASSLAGLNTEAFF	TGCGCCAGCAGCTTGGCAGGCTTGAACACTGAAGCTTTCTTT
NA	TRBV28	TRBJ1-2	many	CASSRIGSTRLYGYTF	TGTGCCAGCAGCCGGATAGGGTCAACACGACTATATGGCTACACCTTC
NA	TRBV6-1	TRBJ1-1	few	CASSEWRQSQFFF	TGTGCCAGCAGTGAGTGGAGACAGTCTCAATTCTTCTTT
NA	TRBV2	TRBJ1-2	many	CASRGGHNLNYGYTF	TGTGCCAGCAGGGGGGGACACAACCTGAACTATGGCTACACCTTC
TRBD1	TRBV11-2	TRBJ1-2	NA	CASSLSAGGYGYTF	TGTGCCAGCAGCTTATCTGCAGGGGGGTATGGCTACACCTTC
TRBD1	TRBV2	TRBJ1-5	NA	CASDSRGPRITPQHF	TGTGCCAGCGACTCAAGGGGGCCTCGGATCACGCCCCAGCATTTT
NA	TRBV5-6	TRBJ1-1	many	CASSTQGWNTEAFF	TGTGCCAGCAGCACACAGGGATGGAACACTGAAGCTTTCTTT
NA	TRBV3-1	TRBJ1-2	NA	CASSQEGVGGGNYGYTF	TGTGCCAGCAGCCAAGAAGGTGTGGGCGGGGGAAACTATGGCTACACCTTC
NA	TRBV18	TRBJ1-3	many	CASSPPDSLTSGNTIYF	TGTGCCAGCTCACCACCTGACAGCCTAACTTCTGGAAACACCATATATTTT
NA	TRBV28	TRBJ1-1	many	CASLQDTGSAEAFF	TGTGCCAGCCTTCAAGATACAGGGTCCGCTGAAGCTTTCTTT
NA	TRBV12-3/TRBV12-4	TRBJ1-1	NA	CASSLRGRTEAFF	TGTGCCAGCAGTTTAAGGGGTCGGACTGAAGCTTTCTTT
TRBD1	TRBV7-3	TRBJ1-1	many	CASVLKDRGLRGTEAFF	TGTGCCAGCGTATTGAAGGACAGGGGGCTTCGAGGCACTGAAGCTTTCTTT
TRBD1	TRBV12-3/TRBV12-4	TRBJ2-7	many	CASSRTGGYSYEQYF	TGTGCCAGCAGTCGGACAGGCGGATACTCCTACGAGCAGTACTTC
TRBD2	TRBV6-5	TRBJ2-7	many	CASKLAAGYEQYF	TGTGCCAGCAAACTAGCGGCGGGCTACGAGCAGTACTTC
NA	TRBV12-3/TRBV12-4	TRBJ2-7	many	CASSPYTRDPSYEQYF	TGTGCCAGCAGCCCTTACACCCGGGACCCTTCCTACGAGCAGTACTTC
NA	TRBV6-1	TRBJ1-2	many	CASSADGYTF	TGTGCCAGCAGCGCAGATGGCTACACCTTC
TRBD1	TRBV19	TRBJ1-5	many	CASSSRQGSNQPQHF	TGTGCCAGTAGTTCCAGACAGGGTAGCAATCAGCCCCAGCATTTT